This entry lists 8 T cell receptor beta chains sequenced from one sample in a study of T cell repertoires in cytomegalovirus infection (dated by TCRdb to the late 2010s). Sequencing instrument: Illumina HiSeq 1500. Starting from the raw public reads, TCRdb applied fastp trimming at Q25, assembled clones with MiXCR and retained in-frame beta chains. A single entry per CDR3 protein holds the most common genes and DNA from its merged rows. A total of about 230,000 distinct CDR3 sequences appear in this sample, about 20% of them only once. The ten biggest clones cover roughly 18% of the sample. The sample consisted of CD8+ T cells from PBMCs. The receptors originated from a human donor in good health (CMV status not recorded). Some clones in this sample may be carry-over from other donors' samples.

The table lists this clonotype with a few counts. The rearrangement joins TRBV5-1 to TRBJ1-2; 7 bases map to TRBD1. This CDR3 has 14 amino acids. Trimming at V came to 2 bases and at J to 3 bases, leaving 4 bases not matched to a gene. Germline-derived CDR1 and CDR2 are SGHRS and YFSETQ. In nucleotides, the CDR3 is TGCGCCAGCAGCTTTACAGGGGCTGACTATGGCTACACCTTC. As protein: CASSFTGADYGYTF.

CDR3 coding DNA: TGTGCCAGCAGCTTGACCCAAACCGGGGAGCTGTTTTTT. It encodes CASSLTQTGELFF. The chain recombines TRBV14 with TRBJ2-2; D is uncertain. The germline V gene encodes CDR1 SGHDN and CDR2 FVKESK. Trimming removed 5 bases at V and 5 bases at J, with 9 bases between. The CDR3 extends over 13 amino acids.

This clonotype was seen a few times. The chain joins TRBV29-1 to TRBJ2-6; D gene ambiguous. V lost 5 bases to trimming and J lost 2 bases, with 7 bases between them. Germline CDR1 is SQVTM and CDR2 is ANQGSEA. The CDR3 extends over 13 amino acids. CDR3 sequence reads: CSVPGTGANVLTF. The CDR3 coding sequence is TGCAGCGTTCCAGGCACTGGGGCCAACGTCCTGACTTTC.

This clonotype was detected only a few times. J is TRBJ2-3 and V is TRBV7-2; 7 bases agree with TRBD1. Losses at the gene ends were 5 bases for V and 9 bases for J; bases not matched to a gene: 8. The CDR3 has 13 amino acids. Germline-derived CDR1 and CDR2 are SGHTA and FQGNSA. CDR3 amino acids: CASSLTRQGTQYF. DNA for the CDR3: TGTGCCAGCAGCCTAACCCGACAGGGAACGCAGTATTTT. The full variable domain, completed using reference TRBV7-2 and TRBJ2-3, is GAGVSQSPSNKVTEKGKDVELRCDPISGHTALYWYRQSLGQGLEFLIYFQGNSAPDKSGLPSDRFSAERTGGSVSTLTIQRTQQEDSAVYLCASSLTRQGTQYFGPGTRLTVL.

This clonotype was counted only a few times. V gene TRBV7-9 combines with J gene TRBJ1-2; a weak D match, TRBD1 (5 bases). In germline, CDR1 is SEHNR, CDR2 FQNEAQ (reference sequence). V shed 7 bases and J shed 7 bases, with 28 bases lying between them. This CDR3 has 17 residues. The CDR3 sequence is CASTVGGEQGSMSGYTF. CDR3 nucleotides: TGTGCCAGCACCGTCGGAGGGGAGCAAGGATCTATGTCTGGCTACACCTTC.

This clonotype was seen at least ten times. CDR3 coding DNA: TGTGCCAGCAGTTTCGGCGGTAACACCGGGGAGCTGTTTTTT. It encodes CASSFGGNTGELFF. The chain employs TRBV12-3 or TRBV12-4 and TRBJ2-2; no definite D call. The CDR3 covers 14 residues. V dropped 3 bases and J dropped 2 bases, with 7 bases sitting between them.

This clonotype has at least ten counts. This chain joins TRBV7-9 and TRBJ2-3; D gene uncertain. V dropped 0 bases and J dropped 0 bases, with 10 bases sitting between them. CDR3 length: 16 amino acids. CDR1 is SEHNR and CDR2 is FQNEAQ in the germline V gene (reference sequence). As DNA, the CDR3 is TGTGCCAGCAGCTTAGCCCGACTCGGAAGCACAGATACGCAGTATTTT. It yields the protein CASSLARLGSTDTQYF. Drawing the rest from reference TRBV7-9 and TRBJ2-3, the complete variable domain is DTGVSQNPRHKITKRGQNVTFRCDPISEHNRLYWYRQTLGQGPEFLTYFQNEAQLEKSRLLSDRFSAERPKGSFSTLEIQRTEQGDSAMYLCASSLARLGSTDTQYFGPGTRLTVL.

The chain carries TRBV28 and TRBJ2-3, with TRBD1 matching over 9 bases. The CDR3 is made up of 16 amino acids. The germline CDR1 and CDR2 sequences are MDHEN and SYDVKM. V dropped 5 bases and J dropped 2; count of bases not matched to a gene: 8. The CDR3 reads CASSPLRDRVTDTQYF. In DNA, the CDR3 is TGTGCCAGCAGTCCCCTCCGGGACAGGGTCACAGATACGCAGTATTTT. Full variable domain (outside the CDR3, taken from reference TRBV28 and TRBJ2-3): DVKVTQSSRYLVKRTGEKVFLECVQDMDHENMFWYRQDPGLGLRLIYFSYDVKMKEKGDIPEGYSVSREKKERFSLILESASTNQTSMYLCASSPLRDRVTDTQYFGPGTRLTVL.